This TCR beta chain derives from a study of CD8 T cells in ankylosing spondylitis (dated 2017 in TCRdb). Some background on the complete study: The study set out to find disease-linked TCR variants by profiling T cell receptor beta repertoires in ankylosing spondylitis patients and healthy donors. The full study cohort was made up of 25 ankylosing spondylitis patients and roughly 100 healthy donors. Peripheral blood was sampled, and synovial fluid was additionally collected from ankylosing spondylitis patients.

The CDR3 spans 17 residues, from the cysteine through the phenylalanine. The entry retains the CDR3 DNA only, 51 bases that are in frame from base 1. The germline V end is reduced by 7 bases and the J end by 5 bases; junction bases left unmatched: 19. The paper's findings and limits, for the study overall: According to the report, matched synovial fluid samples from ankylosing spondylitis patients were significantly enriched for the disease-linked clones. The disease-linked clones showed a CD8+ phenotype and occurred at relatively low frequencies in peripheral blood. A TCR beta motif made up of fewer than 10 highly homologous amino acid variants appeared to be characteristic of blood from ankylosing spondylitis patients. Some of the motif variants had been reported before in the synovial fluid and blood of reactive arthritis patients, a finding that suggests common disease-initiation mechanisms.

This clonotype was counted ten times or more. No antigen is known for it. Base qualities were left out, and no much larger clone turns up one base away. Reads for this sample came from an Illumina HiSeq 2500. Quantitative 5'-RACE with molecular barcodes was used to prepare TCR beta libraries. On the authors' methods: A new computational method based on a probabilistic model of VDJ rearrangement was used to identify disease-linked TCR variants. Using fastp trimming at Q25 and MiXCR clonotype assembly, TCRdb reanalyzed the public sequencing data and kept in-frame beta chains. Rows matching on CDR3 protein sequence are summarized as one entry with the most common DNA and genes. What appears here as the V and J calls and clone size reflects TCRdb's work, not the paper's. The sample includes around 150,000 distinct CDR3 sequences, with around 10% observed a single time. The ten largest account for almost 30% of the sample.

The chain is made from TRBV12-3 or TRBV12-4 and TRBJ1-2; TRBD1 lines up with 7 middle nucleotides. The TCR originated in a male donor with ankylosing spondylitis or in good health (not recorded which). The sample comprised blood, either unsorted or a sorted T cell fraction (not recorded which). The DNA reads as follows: TGTGCCAGCACCCCACGGATGGTCCAGGGGGGGAGGTATGGCTACACCTTC. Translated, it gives CASTPRMVQGGRYGYTF.